The next 10 T cell receptor beta chains were all read from a single sample in a study of graft-versus-host responses after intestinal transplantation. Lymphocytes from graft epithelium and lamina propria were isolated. The method was immunoSEQ multiplex PCR; TCRdb's version includes in-frame clones alone and lacks a portion of them. The repertoire has 13,000 to 15,000 clones, almost 70% of them found once; the top ten carry roughly 25%. This sample comprised ileum tissue, obtained 700 to 800 days after intestinal transplantation. These receptors all come from a human patient who received an intestinal transplant, so some T cells may come from the graft donor.

The chain joins TRBV7-2 to TRBJ2-2; D unresolved. Germline V lookup: CDR1 SGHTA, CDR2 FQGNSA. The CDR3 length is 15 residues. V was pared by 5 bases and J by 0 bases, with 10 bases between. CDR3 loop: CASSHGNTNTGELFF. In DNA form, the CDR3 reads TGTGCCAGCAGCCACGGTAATACGAACACCGGGGAGCTGTTTTTT.

V gene TRBV12-2 combines with J gene TRBJ2-1; the D call of TRBD2 is as the table states it, not checked on the DNA. TRBV12-2 is deemed a pseudogene. This CDR3 comprises 19 residues. In DNA, the CDR3 is TGTGCAAGTCGCTTAGTTATTATACAGACTAGCGGCCCCTACAATGAGCAGTTCTTC. Protein product: CASRLVIIQTSGPYNEQFF.

In nucleotides, the CDR3 is TGTGCCAGCAGTTTATCCCGGCAAGAGACCCAGTACTTC. Encoded protein: CASSLSRQETQYF. J is TRBJ2-5 and V is TRBV28; D not resolved. Per germline, CDR1 MDHEN and CDR2 SYDVKM. The V and J ends lost 1 base and 2 bases respectively, with 5 bases between them. This CDR3 is built from 13 residues.

The chain carries TRBV27 and TRBJ2-7; no definite D call. CDR1 MNHEY and CDR2 SMNVEV come from the germline V gene (reference sequence). V was pared by 0 bases and J by 4 bases, with 7 bases between. The CDR3 is 13 amino acids. The CDR3 sequence: CASSLSVGYEQYF. CDR3 bases: TGTGCCAGCAGTTTATCGGTGGGTTACGAGCAGTACTTC.

V is TRBV5-1 and J is TRBJ2-7; 9 bases agree with TRBD1. The J segment lost 6 bases and the V segment lost 4 bases, leaving 11 bases of the junction unmatched. From germline, CDR1 is SGHRS and CDR2 YFSETQ. The CDR3 totals 15 residues. CDR3 coding DNA: TGCGCCAGCAGCCCCTGGACAGGGGAATCGGGCGAGCAGTACTTC. Protein: CASSPWTGESGEQYF.

There are a few counts of this clone. This rearrangement joins TRBV27 to TRBJ1-5, with a tentative D call TRBD1 (6 bases). Trimming cost V 4 bases and J 7 bases, with 11 bases left between them. The length of the CDR3 is 13 residues. Germline CDR1 is MNHEY and CDR2 is SMNVEV (reference sequence). The CDR3 DNA is TGTGCCAGCAGTTCGTCGGGGGCACAGCCCCAGCATTTT. It translates to CASSSSGAQPQHF.

This clone appeared a few times. The V and J genes are TRBV7-2 and TRBJ1-5, with D perhaps TRBD1 (6 bases). The CDR3 extends over 16 amino acids. Between the trimmed V and J ends, which lost 5 bases and 2 bases, there was a span of 16 bases. Germline CDR1 SGHTA, CDR2 FQGNSA. CDR3 in amino acids: CASSLYGGAGNQPQHF. CDR3 nucleotides: TGTGCCAGCAGCCTATACGGGGGGGCAGGCAATCAGCCCCAGCATTTT. The full variable domain, in which reference TRBV7-2 and TRBJ1-5 provide the parts outside the CDR3, is GAGVSQSPSNKVTEKGKDVELRCDPISGHTALYWYRQSLGQGLEFLIYFQGNSAPDKSGLPSDRFSAERTGGSVSTLTIQRTQQEDSAVYLCASSLYGGAGNQPQHFGDGTRLSIL.

V is TRBV7-9 and J is TRBJ1-1, with D hard to call. Trimming removed 0 bases from V and 1 base from J, with 9 bases in between. The CDR3 spans 15 residues. Germline loops: CDR1 SEHNR, CDR2 FQNEAQ (reference sequence). As DNA, the CDR3 is TGTGCCAGCAGCTTAGCGAGGGTCTCGAACACTGAAGCTTTCTTT. It yields the protein CASSLARVSNTEAFF.

The chain has TRBV2 and TRBJ1-6; D may be TRBD1 (5 bases). Germline V lookup: CDR1 SNHLY, CDR2 FYNNEI. Trimming took 7 bases from V and 11 from J, leaving 18 bases between them. The CDR3 sequence is 14 residues long. The DNA for the CDR3 is TGTGCCAGCAAGGGGATAAAAATTGGAGCACCCCTCCACTTT. This encodes CASKGIKIGAPLHF.

There are a few counts of this clone. The V call is TRBV14, the J call TRBJ2-6; no clear D gene. The V end lost 3 bases, the J end lost 0 bases, and 6 bases lay between the germline ends. The CDR3 is 15 amino acids. Germline V lookup: CDR1 SGHDN, CDR2 FVKESK. The CDR3 region has the DNA TGTGCCAGCAGCCAGCGGAGCTCTGGGGCCAACGTCCTGACTTTC. This translates into CASSQRSSGANVLTF.